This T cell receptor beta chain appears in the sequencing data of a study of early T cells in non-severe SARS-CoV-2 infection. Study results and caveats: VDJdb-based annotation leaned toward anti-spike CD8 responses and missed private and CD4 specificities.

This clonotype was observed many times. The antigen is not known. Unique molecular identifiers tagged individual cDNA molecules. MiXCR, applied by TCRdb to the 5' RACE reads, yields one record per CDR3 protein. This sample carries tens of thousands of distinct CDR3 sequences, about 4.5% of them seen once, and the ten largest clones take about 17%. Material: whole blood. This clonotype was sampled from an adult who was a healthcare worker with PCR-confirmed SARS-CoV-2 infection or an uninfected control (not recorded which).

This CDR3 is CASSSTGVGTQYF. CDR3 DNA: TGTGCCAGCAGTTCGACAGGGGTGGGGACCCAGTACTTC. This chain joins TRBV6-5 and TRBJ2-5, with TRBD1 matching 8 bases. CDR1 and CDR2 from the germline V gene are MNHEY and SVGAGI. The CDR3 is 13 residues long. The J segment lost 7 bases and the V segment lost 4 bases, leaving 5 bases of the junction unmatched.